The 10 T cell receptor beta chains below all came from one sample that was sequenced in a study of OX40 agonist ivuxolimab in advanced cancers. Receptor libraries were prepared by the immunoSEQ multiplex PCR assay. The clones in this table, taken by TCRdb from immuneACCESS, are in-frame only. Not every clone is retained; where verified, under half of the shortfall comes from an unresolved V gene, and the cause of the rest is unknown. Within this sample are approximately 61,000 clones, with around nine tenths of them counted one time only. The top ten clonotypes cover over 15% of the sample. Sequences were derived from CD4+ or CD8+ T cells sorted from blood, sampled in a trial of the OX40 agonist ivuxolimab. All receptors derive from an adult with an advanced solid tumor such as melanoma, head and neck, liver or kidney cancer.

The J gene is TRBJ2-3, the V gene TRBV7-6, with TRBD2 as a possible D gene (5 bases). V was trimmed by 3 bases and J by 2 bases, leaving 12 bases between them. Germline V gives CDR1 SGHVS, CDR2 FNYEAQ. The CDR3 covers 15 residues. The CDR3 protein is CASSLGFGNTDTQYF. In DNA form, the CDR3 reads TGTGCCAGCAGCTTGGGCTTCGGGAACACAGATACGCAGTATTTT.

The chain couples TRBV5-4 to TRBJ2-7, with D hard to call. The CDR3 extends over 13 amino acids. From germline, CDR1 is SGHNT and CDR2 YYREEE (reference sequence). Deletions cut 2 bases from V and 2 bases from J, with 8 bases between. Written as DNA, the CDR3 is TGTGCCAGCAGCTTTGCAGCGACCTACGAGCAGTACTTC. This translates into CASSFAATYEQYF.

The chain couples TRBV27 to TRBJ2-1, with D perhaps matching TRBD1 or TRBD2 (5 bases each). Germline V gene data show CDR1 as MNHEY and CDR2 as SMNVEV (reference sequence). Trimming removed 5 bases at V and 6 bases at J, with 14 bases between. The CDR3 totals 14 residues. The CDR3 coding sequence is TGTGCCAGCAGTATCGGGACCATCGCCAATGAGCAGTTCTTC. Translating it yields CASSIGTIANEQFF.

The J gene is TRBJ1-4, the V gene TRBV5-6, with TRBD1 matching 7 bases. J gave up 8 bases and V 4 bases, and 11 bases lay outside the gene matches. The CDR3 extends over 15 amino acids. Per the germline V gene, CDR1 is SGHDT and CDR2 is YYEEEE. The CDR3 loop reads CASSAGGGAWEKLFF. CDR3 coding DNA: TGTGCCAGCAGCGCTGGAGGGGGCGCATGGGAAAAACTGTTTTTT.

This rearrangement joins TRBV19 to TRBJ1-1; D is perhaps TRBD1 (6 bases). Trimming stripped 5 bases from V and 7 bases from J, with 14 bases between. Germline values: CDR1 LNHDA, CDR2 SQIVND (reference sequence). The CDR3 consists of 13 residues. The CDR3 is CASSLLQGNEAFF. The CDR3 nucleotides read TGTGCCAGTAGTCTACTACAGGGAAATGAAGCTTTCTTT.

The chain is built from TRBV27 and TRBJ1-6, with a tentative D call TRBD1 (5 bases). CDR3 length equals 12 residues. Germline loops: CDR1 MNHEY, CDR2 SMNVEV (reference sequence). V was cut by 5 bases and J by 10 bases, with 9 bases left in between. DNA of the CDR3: TGTGCCAGCAGTGAAGGGGCCTCACCCCTCCACTTT. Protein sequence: CASSEGASPLHF.

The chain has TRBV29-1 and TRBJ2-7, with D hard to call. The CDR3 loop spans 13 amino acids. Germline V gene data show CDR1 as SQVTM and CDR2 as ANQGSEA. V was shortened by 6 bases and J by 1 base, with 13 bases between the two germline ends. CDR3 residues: CSVTETVSYEQYF. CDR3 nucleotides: TGCAGCGTGACGGAGACCGTATCCTACGAGCAGTACTTC.

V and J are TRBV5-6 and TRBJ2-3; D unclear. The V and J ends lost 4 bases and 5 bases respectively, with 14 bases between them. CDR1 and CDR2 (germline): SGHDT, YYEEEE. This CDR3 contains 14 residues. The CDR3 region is CASSRREAQDTQYF. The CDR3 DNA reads TGTGCCAGCAGCCGCCGAGAAGCACAAGATACGCAGTATTTT.

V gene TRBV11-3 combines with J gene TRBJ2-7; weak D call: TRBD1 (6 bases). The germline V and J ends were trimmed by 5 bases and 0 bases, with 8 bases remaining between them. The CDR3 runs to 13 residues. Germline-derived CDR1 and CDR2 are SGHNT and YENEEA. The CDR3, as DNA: TGTGCCAGCAGCCGGGACACCTCCTACGAGCAGTACTTC. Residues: CASSRDTSYEQYF.

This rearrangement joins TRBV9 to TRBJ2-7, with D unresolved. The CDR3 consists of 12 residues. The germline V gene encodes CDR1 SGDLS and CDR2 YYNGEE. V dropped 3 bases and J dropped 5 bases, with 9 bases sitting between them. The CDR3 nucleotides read TGTGCCAGCAGCGACCTTGGGGACGAGCAGTACTTC. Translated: CASSDLGDEQYF.